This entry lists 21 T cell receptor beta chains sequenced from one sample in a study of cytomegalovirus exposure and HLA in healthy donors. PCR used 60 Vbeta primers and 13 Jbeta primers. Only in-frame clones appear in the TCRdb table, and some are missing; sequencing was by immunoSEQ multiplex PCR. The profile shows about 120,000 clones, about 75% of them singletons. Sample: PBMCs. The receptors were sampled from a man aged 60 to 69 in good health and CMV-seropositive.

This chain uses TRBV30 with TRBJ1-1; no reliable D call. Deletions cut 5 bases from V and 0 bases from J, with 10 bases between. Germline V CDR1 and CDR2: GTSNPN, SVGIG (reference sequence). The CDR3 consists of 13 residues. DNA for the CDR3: TGTGCCTGGGTAGCTTCAATGAACACTGAAGCTTTCTTT. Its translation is CAWVASMNTEAFF.

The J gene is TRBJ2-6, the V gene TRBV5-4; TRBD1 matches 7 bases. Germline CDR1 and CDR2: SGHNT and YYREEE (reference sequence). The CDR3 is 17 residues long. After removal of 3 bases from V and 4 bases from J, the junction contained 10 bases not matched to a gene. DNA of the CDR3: TGTGCCAGCAGCTCCGACAGGGTGGGTACCGGGGCCAACGTCCTGACTTTC. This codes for CASSSDRVGTGANVLTF.

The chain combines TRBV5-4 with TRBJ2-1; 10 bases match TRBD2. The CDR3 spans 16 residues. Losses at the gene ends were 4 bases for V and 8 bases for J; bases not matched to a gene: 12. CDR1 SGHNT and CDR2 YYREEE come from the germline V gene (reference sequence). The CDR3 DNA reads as TGTGCCAGCAGCCATGAAGGGACTAGCGCTTCGTATGAGCAGTTCTTC. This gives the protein CASSHEGTSASYEQFF.

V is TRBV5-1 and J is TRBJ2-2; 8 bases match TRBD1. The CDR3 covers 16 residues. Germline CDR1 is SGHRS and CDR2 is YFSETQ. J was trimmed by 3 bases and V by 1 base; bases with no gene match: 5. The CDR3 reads CASSLRGTGDTGELFF. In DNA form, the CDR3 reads TGCGCCAGCAGCTTGAGAGGGACAGGCGACACCGGGGAGCTGTTTTTT.

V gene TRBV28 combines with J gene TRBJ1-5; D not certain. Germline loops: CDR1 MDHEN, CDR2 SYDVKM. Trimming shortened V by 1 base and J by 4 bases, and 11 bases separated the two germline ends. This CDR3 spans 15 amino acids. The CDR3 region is CASSLYPPGNQPQHF. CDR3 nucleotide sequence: TGTGCCAGCAGTTTATATCCCCCGGGTAATCAGCCCCAGCATTTT. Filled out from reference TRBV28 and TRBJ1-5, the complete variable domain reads DVKVTQSSRYLVKRTGEKVFLECVQDMDHENMFWYRQDPGLGLRLIYFSYDVKMKEKGDIPEGYSVSREKKERFSLILESASTNQTSMYLCASSLYPPGNQPQHFGDGTRLSIL.

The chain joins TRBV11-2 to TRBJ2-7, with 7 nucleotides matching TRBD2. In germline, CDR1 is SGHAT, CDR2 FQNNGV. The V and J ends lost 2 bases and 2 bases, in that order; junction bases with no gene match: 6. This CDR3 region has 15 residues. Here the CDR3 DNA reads TGTGCCAGCAGCTTACTTGGGGGGGTCGCCTACGAGCAGTACTTC. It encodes CASSLLGGVAYEQYF.

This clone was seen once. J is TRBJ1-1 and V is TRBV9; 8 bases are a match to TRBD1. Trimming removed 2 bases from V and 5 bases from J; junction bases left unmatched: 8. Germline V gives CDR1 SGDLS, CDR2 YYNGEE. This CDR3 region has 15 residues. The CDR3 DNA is TGTGCCAGCAGCGTGAGCGGACAGGGTCGAACTGAAGCTTTCTTT. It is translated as CASSVSGQGRTEAFF.

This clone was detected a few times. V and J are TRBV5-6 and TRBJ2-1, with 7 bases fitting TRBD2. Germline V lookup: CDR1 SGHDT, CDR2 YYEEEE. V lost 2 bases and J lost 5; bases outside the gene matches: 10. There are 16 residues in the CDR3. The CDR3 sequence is CASSLRLAALNNEQFF. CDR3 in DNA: TGTGCCAGCAGCTTAAGGCTAGCGGCTTTAAACAATGAGCAGTTCTTC.

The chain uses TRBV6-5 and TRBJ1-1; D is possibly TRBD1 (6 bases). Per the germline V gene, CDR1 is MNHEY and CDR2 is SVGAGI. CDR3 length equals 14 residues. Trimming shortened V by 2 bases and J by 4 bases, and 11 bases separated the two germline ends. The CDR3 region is CASSYVGGGTEAFF. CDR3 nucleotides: TGTGCCAGCAGTTACGTTGGGGGCGGCACTGAAGCTTTCTTT.

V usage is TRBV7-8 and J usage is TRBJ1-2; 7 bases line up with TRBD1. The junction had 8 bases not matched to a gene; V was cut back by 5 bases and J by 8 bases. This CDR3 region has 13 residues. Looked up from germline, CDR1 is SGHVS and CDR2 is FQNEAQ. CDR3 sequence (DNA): TGTGCCAGCAGCGATCGGACAGGCCAGGGCTACACCTTC. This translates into CASSDRTGQGYTF.

The CDR3 here is CASSQETTSYNEQFF. CDR3 sequence (DNA): TGCGCCAGCAGCCAAGAAACTACCTCCTACAATGAGCAGTTCTTC. The rearrangement links TRBV4-1 to TRBJ2-1; D gene uncertain. The CDR3 is made up of 15 amino acids. Germline-derived CDR1 and CDR2 are MGHRA and YSYEKL. Trimming took off 0 bases at V and 0 bases at J, with 6 bases between the two ends.

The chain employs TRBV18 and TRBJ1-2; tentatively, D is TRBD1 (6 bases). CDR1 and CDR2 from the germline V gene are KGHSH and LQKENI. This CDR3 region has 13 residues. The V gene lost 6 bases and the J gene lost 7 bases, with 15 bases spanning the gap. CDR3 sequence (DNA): TGTGCCAGCTCTCCTACAGGGTCTCCTGGCTACACCTTC. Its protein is CASSPTGSPGYTF.

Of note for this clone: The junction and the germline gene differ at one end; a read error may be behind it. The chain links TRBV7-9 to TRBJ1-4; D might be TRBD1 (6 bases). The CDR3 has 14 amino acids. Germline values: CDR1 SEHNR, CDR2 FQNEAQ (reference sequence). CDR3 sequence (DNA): TGTTCCAGCAGCTTAGTTTCCAGGGGTGAAAAACTGTTTTTT. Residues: CSSSLVSRGEKLFF.

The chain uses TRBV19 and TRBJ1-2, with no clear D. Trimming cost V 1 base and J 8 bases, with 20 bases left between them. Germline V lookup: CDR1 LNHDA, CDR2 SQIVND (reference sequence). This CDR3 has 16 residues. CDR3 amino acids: CASSIGENRAGRGYTF. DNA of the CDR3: TGTGCCAGTAGTATAGGTGAAAATCGGGCCGGGAGAGGCTACACCTTC.

The CDR3 protein is CASRNRDREETQYF. DNA of the CDR3: TGTGCCAGCAGGAACCGGGACAGGGAAGAGACCCAGTACTTC. The chain joins TRBV13 to TRBJ2-5, with 9 bases aligning to TRBD1. This CDR3 region has 14 residues. The J segment lost 3 bases and the V segment lost 6 bases, leaving 5 bases of the junction unmatched. From germline, CDR1 is PRHDT and CDR2 FYEKMQ (reference sequence).

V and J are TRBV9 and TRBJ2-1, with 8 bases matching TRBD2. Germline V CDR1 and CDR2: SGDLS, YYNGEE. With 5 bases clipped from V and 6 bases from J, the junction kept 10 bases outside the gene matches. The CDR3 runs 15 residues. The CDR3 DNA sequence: TGTGCCAGCAGGGTTGGGCAGCGGGAGATCAATGAGCAGTTCTTC. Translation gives CASRVGQREINEQFF.

CDR3 nucleotide sequence: TGTGCCAGCAGCTCTCATGAGGGCAGAGCTAACTATGGCTACACCTTC. Its protein is CASSSHEGRANYGYTF. The chain uses TRBV28 and TRBJ1-2; D remains ambiguous. V lost 6 bases to trimming and J lost 0 bases, with 17 bases between them. Germline-derived CDR1 and CDR2 are MDHEN and SYDVKM. The CDR3 is 16 residues long.

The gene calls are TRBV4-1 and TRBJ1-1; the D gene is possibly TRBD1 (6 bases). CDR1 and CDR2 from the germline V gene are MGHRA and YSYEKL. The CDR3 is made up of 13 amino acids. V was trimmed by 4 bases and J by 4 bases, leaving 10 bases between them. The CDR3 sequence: CASSLGQSTEAFF. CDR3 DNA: TGCGCCAGCAGCCTTGGACAGTCCACTGAAGCTTTCTTT.

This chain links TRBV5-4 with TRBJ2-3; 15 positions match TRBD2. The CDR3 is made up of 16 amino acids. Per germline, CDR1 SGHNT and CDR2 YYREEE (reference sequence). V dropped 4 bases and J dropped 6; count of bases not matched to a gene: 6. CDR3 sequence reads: CASSTRTSGRGDTQYF. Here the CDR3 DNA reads TGTGCCAGCAGCACCCGGACTAGCGGGAGGGGGGATACGCAGTATTTT.

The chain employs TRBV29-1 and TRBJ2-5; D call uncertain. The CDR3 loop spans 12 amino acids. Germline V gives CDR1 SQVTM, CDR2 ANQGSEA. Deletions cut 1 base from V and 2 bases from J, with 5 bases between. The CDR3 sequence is CSVEALQETQYF. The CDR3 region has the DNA TGCAGCGTTGAAGCGCTACAAGAGACCCAGTACTTC.

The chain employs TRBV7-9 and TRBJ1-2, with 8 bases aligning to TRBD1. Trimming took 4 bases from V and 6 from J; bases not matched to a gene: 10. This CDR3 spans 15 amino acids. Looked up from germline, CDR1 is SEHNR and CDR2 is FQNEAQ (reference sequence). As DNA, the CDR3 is TGTGCCAGCAGCTCCACGGCGGACAGGGTCAATGGCTACACCTTC. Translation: CASSSTADRVNGYTF.